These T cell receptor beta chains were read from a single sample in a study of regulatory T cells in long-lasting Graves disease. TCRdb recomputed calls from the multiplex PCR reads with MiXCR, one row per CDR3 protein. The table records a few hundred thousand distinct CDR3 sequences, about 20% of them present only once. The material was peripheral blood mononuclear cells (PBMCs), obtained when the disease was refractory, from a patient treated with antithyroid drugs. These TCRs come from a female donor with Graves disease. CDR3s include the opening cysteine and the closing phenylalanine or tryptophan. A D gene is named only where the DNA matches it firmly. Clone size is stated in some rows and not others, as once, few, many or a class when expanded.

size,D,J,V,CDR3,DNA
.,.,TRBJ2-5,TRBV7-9,CASSPSAPQETQYF,TGTGCCAGCAGCCCCTCGGCACCTCAAGAGACCCAGTACTTC
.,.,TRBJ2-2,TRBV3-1,CASSQEPGRKDGELFF,TGTGCCAGCAGCCAAGAACCGGGGCGGAAGGACGGGGAGCTGTTTTTT
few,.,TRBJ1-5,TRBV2,CASSLTAYSNQPQHF,TGTGCCAGCAGCCTGACGGCTTATAGCAATCAGCCCCAGCATTTT
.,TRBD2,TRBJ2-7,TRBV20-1,CSAPHRTSGSGAYEQYF,TGCAGTGCTCCTCACCGGACTAGCGGGAGTGGGGCCTACGAGCAGTACTTC
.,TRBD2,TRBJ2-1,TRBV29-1,CSAYGTSGNNNEQFF,TGCAGCGCCTACGGGACTAGCGGGAACAACAATGAGCAGTTCTTC
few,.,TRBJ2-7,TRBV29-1,CSVIDKRATYEQYF,TGCAGCGTAATCGACAAACGGGCCACCTACGAGCAGTACTTC
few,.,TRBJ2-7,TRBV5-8,CASSLISLPEQYF,TGTGCCAGCAGCTTGATAAGTCTCCCGGAGCAGTACTTC
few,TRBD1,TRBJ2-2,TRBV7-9,CASSPGQGAGGELFF,TGTGCCAGCAGCCCGGGACAGGGGGCCGGCGGGGAGCTGTTTTTT
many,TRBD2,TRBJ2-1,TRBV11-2,CASSLTSGRGNEQFF,TGTGCCAGCAGCTTAACTAGCGGGAGAGGGAATGAGCAGTTCTTC
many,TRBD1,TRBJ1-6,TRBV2,CASSEEGAMNSPLHF,TGTGCCAGCAGTGAAGAGGGGGCGATGAACTCACCCCTCCACTTT
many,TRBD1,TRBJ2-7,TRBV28,CASSLSGQGVYEQYF,TGTGCCAGCAGTTTATCGGGACAGGGAGTCTACGAGCAGTACTTC
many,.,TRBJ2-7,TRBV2,CASSESGPTNEQYF,TGTGCCAGCAGTGAGAGCGGGCCTACCAACGAGCAGTACTTC
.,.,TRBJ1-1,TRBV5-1,CASSFDSRSNTEAFF,TGCGCCAGCAGCTTTGACAGCCGATCGAACACTGAAGCTTTCTTT
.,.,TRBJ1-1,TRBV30,CAWSVFGHLNTEAFF,TGTGCCTGGAGTGTTTTCGGACATCTGAACACTGAAGCTTTCTTT
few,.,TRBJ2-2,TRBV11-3,CASRGLEGIGELFF,TGTGCCAGCAGGGGACTGGAGGGGATCGGGGAGCTGTTTTTT
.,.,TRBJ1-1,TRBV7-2,CASSLDQGVNTEAFF,TGTGCCAGCAGCTTAGATCAGGGTGTGAACACTGAAGCTTTCTTT
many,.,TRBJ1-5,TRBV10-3,CAISEQGWESNQPQHF,TGTGCCATCAGTGAGCAGGGGTGGGAAAGCAATCAGCCCCAGCATTTT
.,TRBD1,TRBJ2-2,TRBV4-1,CASSQEGQGADTGELFF,TGCGCCAGCAGCCAAGAGGGGCAGGGGGCCGACACCGGGGAGCTGTTTTTT
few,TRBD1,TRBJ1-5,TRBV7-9,CASSLGGWDTRVGPQHF,TGTGCCAGCAGTTTAGGGGGCTGGGACACGCGGGTGGGGCCCCAGCATTTT
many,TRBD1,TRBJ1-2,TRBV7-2,CASSHPDRPYGYTF,TGTGCCAGCAGTCACCCGGACAGGCCCTATGGCTACACCTTC
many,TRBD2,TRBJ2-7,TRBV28,CASSYAPTSGGYEQYF,TGTGCCAGCAGTTACGCCCCGACTAGCGGGGGTTACGAGCAGTACTTC
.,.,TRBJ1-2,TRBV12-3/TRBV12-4,CASTSAGPHWINYGYTF,TGTGCCAGCACATCCGCCGGGCCCCACTGGATTAACTATGGCTACACCTTC
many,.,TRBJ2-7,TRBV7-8,CASSLELNTQYF,TGTGCCAGCAGCTTAGAGCTCAACACCCAGTACTTC
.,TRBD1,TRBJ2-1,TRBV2,CASSVALGGKDEQFF,TGTGCCAGCAGTGTGGCTTTAGGGGGCAAGGATGAGCAGTTCTTC
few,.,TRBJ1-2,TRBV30,CARNSVFYGYTF,TGTGCCCGAAACAGCGTCTTCTATGGCTACACCTTC
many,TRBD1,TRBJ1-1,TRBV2,CASRDREGLTEAFF,TGTGCCAGCAGAGACAGGGAAGGGCTCACTGAAGCTTTCTTT
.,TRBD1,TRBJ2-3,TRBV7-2,CASSPNPTGGTGDTQYF,TGTGCCAGCAGCCCTAATCCGACAGGGGGGACGGGAGATACGCAGTATTTT
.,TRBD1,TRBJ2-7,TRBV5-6,CASSVDRVVYEQYF,TGTGCCAGCAGCGTGGACAGGGTAGTCTACGAGCAGTACTTC
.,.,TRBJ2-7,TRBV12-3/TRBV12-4,CASSQFRRSYEQYF,TGTGCCAGCAGTCAGTTTCGACGCTCCTACGAGCAGTACTTC
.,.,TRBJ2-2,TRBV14,CASSQASYTGELFF,TGTGCCAGCAGCCAAGCAAGTTACACCGGGGAGCTGTTTTTT
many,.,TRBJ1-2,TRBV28,CASSLPQRGGLYYGYTF,TGTGCCAGCAGTTTACCCCAGCGGGGAGGGCTTTATTATGGCTACACCTTC
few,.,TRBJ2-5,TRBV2,CASSQALVVVLYQETQYF,TGCGCCAGCAGCCAAGCCCTGGTAGTAGTCTTGTACCAAGAGACCCAGTACTTC
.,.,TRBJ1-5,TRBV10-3,CAATQGGNQPQHF,TGTGCCGCGACCCAGGGAGGCAATCAGCCCCAGCATTTT
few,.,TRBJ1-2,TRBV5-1,CASTDSYYGYTF,TGCGCCAGCACCGACAGCTACTATGGCTACACCTTC
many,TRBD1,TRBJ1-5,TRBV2,CASTGDRANNQPQHF,TGTGCCAGCACCGGAGACAGGGCTAACAATCAGCCCCAGCATTTT
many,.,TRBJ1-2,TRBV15,CATSRATAPYGYTF,TGTGCCACCAGCAGAGCCACAGCCCCCTATGGCTACACCTTC
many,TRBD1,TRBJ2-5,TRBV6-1,CASRPDRGLETQYF,TGTGCCAGCAGGCCTGACAGGGGGTTGGAGACCCAGTACTTC
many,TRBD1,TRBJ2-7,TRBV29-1,CSVEGQEDHEQYF,TGCAGCGTGGAAGGACAGGAGGACCACGAGCAGTACTTC
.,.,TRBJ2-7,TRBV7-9,CASSLAQAMQYF,TGTGCCAGCAGCTTAGCACAAGCCATGCAGTACTTC
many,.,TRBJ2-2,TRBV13,CASSRLGDTGELFF,TGTGCCAGCAGCCGGCTAGGGGACACCGGGGAGCTGTTTTTT
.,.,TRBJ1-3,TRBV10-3,CAISDDMAGNTIYF,TGTGCCATCAGCGACGACATGGCTGGAAACACCATATATTTT
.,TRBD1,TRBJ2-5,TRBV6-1,CASSNTGVDFQETQYF,TGTGCCAGCAGTAACACAGGGGTGGACTTTCAAGAGACCCAGTACTTC
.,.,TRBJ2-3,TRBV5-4,CASSLSFALQGPQSTDTQYF,TGTGCCAGCAGCTTGTCTTTTGCCCTCCAGGGACCCCAAAGCACAGATACGCAGTATTTT
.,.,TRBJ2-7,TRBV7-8,CASSLRDGPYEQYF,TGTGCCAGCAGCCTCCGGGACGGACCCTACGAGCAGTACTTC
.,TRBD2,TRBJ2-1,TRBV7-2,CASSLRAGESSYNEQFF,TGTGCCAGCAGCCTAAGGGCGGGAGAGAGCTCCTACAATGAGCAGTTCTTC
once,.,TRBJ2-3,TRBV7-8,CASSLVYGIDTQYF,TGTGCCAGCAGCTTAGTGTACGGGATAGATACGCAGTATTTT
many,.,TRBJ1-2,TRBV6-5,CASSSLAGEGHGYTF,TGTGCCAGCAGTTCCCTGGCGGGGGAGGGACATGGCTACACCTTC
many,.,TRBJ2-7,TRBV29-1,CSVGIRDGRYEQYF,TGCAGCGTTGGGATCCGGGACGGACGCTACGAGCAGTACTTC